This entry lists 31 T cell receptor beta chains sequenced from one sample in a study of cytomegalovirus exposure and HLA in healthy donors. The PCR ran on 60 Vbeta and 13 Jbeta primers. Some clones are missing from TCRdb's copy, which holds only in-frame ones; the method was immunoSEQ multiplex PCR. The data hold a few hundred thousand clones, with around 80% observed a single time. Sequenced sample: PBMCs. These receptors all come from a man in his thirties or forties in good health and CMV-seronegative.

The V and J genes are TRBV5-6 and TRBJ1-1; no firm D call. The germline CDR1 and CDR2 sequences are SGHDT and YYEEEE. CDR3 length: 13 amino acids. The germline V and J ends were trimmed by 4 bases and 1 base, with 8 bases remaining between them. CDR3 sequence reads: CASSPTGNTEAFF. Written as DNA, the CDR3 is TGTGCCAGCAGCCCGACGGGGAACACTGAAGCTTTCTTT.

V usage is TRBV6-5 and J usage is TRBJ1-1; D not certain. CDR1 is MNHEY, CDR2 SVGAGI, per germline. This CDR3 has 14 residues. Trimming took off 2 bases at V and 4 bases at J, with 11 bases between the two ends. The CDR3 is CASSYTGGSTEAFF. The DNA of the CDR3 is TGTGCCAGCAGTTACACGGGAGGGTCCACTGAAGCTTTCTTT.

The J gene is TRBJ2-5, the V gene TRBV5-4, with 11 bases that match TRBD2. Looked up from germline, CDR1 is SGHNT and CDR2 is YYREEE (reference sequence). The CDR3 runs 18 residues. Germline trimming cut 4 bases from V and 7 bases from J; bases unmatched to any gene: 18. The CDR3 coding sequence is TGTGCCAGCAGCCCGACTAGCGGGGTCCCCATTTCAAGCGCGACCCAGTACTTC. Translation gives CASSPTSGVPISSATQYF.

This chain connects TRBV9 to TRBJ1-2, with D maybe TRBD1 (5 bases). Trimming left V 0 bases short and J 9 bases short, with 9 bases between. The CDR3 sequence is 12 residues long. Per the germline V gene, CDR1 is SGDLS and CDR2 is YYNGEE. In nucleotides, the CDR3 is TGTGCCAGCAGCGTAGCGGGGGTGAGCTACACCTTC. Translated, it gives CASSVAGVSYTF.

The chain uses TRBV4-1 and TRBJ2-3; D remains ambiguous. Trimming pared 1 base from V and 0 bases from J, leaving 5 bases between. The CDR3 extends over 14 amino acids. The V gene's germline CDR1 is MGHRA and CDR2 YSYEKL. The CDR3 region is CASSQAGSTDTQYF. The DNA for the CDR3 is TGCGCCAGCAGCCAAGCCGGGAGCACAGATACGCAGTATTTT.

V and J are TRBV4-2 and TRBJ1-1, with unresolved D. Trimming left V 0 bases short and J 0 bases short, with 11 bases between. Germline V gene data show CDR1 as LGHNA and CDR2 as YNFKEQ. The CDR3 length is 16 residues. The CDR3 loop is CASSQDNYEVNTEAFF. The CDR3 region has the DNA TGTGCCAGCAGCCAAGACAATTACGAGGTGAACACTGAAGCTTTCTTT.

DNA of the CDR3: TGTGCCAGCAGCTTAATACAGGGCAGTGAAGCTTTCTTT. It codes for CASSLIQGSEAFF. The chain employs TRBV7-9 and TRBJ1-1; TRBD1 might be the D (6 bases). The CDR3 contains 13 residues. Trimming removed 2 bases at V and 7 bases at J, with 11 bases between. CDR1 is SEHNR, CDR2 FQNEAQ, per germline (reference sequence).

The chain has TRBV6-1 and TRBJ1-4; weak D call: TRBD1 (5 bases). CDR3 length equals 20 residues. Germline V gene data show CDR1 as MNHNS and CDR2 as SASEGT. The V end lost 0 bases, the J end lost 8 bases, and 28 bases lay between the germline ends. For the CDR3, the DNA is TGTGCCAGCAGTGAAGCGCTCCGGGTGGGAGGGCCCCGTGGGGCGGAAAAACTGTTTTTT. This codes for CASSEALRVGGPRGAEKLFF.

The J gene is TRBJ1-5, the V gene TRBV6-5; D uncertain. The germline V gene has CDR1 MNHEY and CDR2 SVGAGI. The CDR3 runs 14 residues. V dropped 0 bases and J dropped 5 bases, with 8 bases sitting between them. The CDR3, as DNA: TGTGCCAGCAGTTACTCGATAGCGGATCAGCCCCAGCATTTT. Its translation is CASSYSIADQPQHF.

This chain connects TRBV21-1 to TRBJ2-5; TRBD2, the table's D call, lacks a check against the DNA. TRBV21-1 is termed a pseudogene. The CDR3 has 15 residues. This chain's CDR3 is CASSKGVGGKETQYF. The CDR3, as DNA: TGTGCCAGCAGCAAGGGGGTGGGGGGGAAGGAGACCCAGTACTTC.

The CDR3 DNA is TGTGCCAGCAGCTTATTTGAGCTTAGCGGGGGGGCCGAGAGCTCCTACAATGAGCAGTTCTTC. Its translation: CASSLFELSGGAESSYNEQFF. This chain joins TRBV7-6 and TRBJ2-1; the match to TRBD2 covers 11 bases. This CDR3 region has 21 residues. CDR1 SGHVS and CDR2 FNYEAQ come from the germline V gene. V shed 2 bases, J shed 0 bases, and the junction held 15 bases outside the gene matches.

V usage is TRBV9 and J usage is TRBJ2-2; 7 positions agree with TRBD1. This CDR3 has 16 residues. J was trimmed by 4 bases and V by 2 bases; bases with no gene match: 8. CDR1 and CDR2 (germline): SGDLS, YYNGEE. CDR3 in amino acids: CASSVTGTAITGELFF. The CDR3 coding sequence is TGTGCCAGCAGCGTTACCGGGACAGCCATCACCGGGGAGCTGTTTTTT.

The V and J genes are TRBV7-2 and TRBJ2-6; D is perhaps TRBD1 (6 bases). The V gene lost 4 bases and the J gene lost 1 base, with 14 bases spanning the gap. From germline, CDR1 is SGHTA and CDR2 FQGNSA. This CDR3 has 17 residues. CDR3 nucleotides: TGTGCCAGCAGCTCGACGAGGGACATTTCTGGGGCCAACGTCCTGACTTTC. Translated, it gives CASSSTRDISGANVLTF.

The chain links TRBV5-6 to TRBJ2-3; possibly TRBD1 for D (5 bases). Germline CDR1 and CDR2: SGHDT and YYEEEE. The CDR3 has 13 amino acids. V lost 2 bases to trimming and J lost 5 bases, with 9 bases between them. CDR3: CASSFIQEDTQYF. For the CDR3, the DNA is TGTGCCAGCAGCTTTATACAGGAAGATACGCAGTATTTT.

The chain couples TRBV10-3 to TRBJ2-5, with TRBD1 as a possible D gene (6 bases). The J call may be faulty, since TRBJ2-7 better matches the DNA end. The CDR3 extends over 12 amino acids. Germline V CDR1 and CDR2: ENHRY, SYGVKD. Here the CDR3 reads CAIRDRLPEQYF. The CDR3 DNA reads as TGTGCCATCAGGGACAGATTACCCGAGCAGTACTTC.

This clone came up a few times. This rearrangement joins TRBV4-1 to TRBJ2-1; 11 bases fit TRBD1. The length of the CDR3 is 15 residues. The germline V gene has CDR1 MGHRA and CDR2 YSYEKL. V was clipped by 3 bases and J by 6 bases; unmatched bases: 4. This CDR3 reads CASSQPGTGGNEQFF. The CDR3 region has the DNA TGCGCCAGCAGCCAGCCCGGGACAGGGGGCAATGAGCAGTTCTTC.

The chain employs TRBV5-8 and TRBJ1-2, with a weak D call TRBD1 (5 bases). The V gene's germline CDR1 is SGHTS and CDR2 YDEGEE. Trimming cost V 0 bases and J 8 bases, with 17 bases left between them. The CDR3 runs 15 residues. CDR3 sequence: CASSLVSVRSGGYTF. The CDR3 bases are TGTGCCAGCAGCTTGGTCTCAGTACGATCAGGGGGCTACACCTTC. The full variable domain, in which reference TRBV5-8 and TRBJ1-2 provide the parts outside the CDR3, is EAGVTQSPTHLIKTRGQQATLRCSPISGHTSVYWYQQALGLGLQFLLWYDEGEERNRGNFPPRFSGRQFPNYSSELNVNALELEDSALYLCASSLVSVRSGGYTFGSGTRLTVV.

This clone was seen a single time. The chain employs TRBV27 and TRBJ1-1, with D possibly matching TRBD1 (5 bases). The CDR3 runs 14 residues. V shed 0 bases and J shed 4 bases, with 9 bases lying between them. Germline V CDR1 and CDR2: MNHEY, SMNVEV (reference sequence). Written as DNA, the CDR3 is TGTGCCAGCAGTTTATCTACGGGGGGCACTGAAGCTTTCTTT. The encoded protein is CASSLSTGGTEAFF.

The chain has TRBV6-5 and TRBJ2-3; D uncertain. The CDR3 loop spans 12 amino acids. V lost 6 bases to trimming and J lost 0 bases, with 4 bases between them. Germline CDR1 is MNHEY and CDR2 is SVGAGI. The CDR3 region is CASRASTDTQYF. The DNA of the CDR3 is TGTGCCAGCAGGGCAAGCACAGATACGCAGTATTTT.

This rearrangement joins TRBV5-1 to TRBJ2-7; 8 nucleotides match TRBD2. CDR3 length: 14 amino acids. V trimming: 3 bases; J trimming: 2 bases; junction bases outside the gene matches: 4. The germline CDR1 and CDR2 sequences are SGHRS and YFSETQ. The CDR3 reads CASSSSGGAYEQYF. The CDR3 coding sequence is TGCGCCAGCAGCTCCTCCGGGGGGGCCTACGAGCAGTACTTC.

CDR3 amino acids: CASGVAGEVQYF. Written as DNA, the CDR3 is TGTGCCAGCGGCGTAGCGGGGGAGGTGCAGTACTTC. V usage is TRBV7-2 and J usage is TRBJ2-7; 9 bases match TRBD2. This CDR3 has 12 amino acids. The V and J ends lost 8 bases and 9 bases, in that order; junction bases with no gene match: 8. CDR1 and CDR2 from the germline V gene are SGHTA and FQGNSA.

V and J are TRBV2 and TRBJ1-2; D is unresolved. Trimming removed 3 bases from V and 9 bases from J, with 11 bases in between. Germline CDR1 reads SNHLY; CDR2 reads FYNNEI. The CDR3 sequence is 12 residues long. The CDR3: CASSDPGLSYTF. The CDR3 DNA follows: TGTGCCAGCAGTGACCCGGGGTTGAGCTACACCTTC.

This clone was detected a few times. The CDR3 region is CASSFGGGTQYF. The CDR3 region has the DNA TGTGCCAGCAGCTTCGGGGGAGGTACGCAGTATTTT. The genes are TRBV7-2 and TRBJ2-3, with D possibly being TRBD2 (6 bases). The CDR3 is made up of 12 amino acids. Germline V gene data show CDR1 as SGHTA and CDR2 as FQGNSA. Trimming cost V 3 bases and J 8 bases, with 9 bases left between them.

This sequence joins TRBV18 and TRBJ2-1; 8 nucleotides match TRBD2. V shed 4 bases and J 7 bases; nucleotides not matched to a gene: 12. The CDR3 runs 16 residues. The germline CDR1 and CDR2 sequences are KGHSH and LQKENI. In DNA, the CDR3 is TGTGCCAGCTCACAATCACCGAGCGGGGGAGGTAATGAGCAGTTCTTC. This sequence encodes CASSQSPSGGGNEQFF.

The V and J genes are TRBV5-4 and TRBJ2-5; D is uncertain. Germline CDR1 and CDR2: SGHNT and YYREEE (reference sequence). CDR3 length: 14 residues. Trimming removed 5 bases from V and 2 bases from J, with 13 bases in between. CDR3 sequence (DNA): TGTGCCAGCAGTTCGGGTCAAAATCAAGAGACCCAGTACTTC. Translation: CASSSGQNQETQYF.

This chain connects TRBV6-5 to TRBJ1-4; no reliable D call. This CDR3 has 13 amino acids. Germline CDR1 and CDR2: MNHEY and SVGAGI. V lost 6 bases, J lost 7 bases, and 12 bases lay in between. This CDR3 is CASSTGSTEKLFF. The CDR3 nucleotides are TGTGCCAGCAGCACCGGGTCGACTGAAAAACTGTTTTTT.

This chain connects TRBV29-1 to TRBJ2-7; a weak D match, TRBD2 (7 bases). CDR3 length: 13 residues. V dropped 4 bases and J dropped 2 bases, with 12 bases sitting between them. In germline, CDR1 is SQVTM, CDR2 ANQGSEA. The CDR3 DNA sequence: TGCAGCGTTGTAGGGGGGGAGGCCTACGAGCAGTACTTC. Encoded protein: CSVVGGEAYEQYF.

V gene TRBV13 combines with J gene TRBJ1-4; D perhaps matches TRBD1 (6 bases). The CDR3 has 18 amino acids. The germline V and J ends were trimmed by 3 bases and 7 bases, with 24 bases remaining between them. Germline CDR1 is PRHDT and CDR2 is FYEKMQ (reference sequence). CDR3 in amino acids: CASSFRTGHTASREKLFF. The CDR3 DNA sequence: TGTGCCAGCAGCTTTAGGACGGGACACACAGCCTCTCGTGAAAAACTGTTTTTT.

DNA of the CDR3: TGTGCCAGTAGTATTTTTGGACAGCCCAACACTGAAGCTTTCTTT. Protein: CASSIFGQPNTEAFF. V is TRBV19 and J is TRBJ1-1; D might be TRBD1 (6 bases). The CDR3 is made up of 15 amino acids. Per germline, CDR1 LNHDA and CDR2 SQIVND (reference sequence). V was shortened by 3 bases and J by 2 bases, with 13 bases between the two germline ends.

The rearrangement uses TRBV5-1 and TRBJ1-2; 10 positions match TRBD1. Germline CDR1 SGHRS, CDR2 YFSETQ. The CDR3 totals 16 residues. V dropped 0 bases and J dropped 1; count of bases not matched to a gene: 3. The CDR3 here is CASSLVWDRGNYGYTF. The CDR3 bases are TGCGCCAGCAGCTTGGTTTGGGACAGGGGTAACTATGGCTACACCTTC.

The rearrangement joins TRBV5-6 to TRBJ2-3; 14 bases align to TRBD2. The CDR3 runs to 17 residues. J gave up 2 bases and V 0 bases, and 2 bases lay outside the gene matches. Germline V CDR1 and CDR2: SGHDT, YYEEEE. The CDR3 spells CASSLGLAGGPTDTQYF. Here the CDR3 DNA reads TGTGCCAGCAGCTTGGGACTAGCGGGGGGGCCCACAGATACGCAGTATTTT.